This T cell receptor beta chain was recorded in a study of blood T cell repertoires in COVID-19. Germline V lookup: CDR1 SQVTM, CDR2 ANQGSEA. The CDR3 spans 12 residues. Trimming removed 4 bases at V and 3 bases at J, with 10 bases between. Measured with immunoSEQ multiplex PCR; TCRdb has only the in-frame clones, and not every one. The sample contains over 250,000 clones, 85% of which appear only once. The V and J genes are TRBV29-1 and TRBJ2-7; D call uncertain. Sequencing input: peripheral blood. The receptor was derived from a human donor in a cohort sampled during active COVID-19. DNA of the CDR3: TGCAGCGTTGGAAGAGATATCTACGAGCAGTACTTC. Protein sequence: CSVGRDIYEQYF.